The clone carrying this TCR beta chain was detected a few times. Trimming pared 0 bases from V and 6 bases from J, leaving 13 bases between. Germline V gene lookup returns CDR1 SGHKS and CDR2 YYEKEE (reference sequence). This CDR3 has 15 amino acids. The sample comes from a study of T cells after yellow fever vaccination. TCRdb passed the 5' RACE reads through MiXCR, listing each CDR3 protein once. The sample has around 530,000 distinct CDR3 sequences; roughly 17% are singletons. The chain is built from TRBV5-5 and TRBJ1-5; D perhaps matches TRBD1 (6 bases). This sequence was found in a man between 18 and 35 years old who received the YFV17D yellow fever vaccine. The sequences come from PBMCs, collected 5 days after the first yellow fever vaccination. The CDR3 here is CASSLAGGRRQPQHF. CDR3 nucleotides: TGTGCCAGCAGCTTGGCGGGGGGCCGACGTCAGCCCCAGCATTTT.